This T cell receptor beta chain is from a study of blood T cell repertoires in COVID-19. The table came from immunoSEQ multiplex PCR; TCRdb's copy has only in-frame clones and leaves some out. Of some 300,000 clones in the sample, under 90% are singletons; the top ten hold less than 4.5%. In germline, CDR1 is KGHDR, CDR2 SFDVKD. The CDR3 runs to 15 residues. V lost 5 bases, J lost 4 bases, and 14 bases lay in between. The chain links TRBV24-1 to TRBJ1-5, with D possibly being TRBD1 (5 bases). The TCR sequence derives from a man between 25 and 39 years old who had recovered from COVID-19. Sequencing input: PBMCs or T cells enriched from blood (not recorded which). The CDR3 coding sequence is TGTGCCACCAGTGTGGGGGGAGAGGGTAATCAGCCCCAGCATTTT. Amino acid sequence: CATSVGGEGNQPQHF.